Each of the 20 T cell receptor beta chains below was sequenced from the same sample in a study of beta chain features in type 1 diabetes. Reverse transcription of all isolated RNA meant that expressed TCRB transcripts were sequenced. Here immunoSEQ multiplex PCR was the method, and the copy in TCRdb shows in-frame clones only, minus some. This sample has about 360,000 clones, with roughly 13% found just once. The sample was naive CD4+ T cells from blood. The receptors come from a man between 18 and 29 years old in good health.

This clone turned up a few times. The J gene is TRBJ2-7, the V gene TRBV6-5, with TRBD2 as a possible D gene (5 bases). Germline V lookup: CDR1 MNHEY, CDR2 SVGAGI. The V end lost 0 bases, the J end lost 2 bases, and 8 bases lay between the germline ends. The CDR3 length is 14 residues. CDR3 protein: CASSYSTGTYEQYF. Here the CDR3 DNA reads TGTGCCAGCAGTTACTCCACGGGGACCTACGAGCAGTACTTC.

The chain has TRBV5-4 and TRBJ1-2; a weak D match, TRBD1 (5 bases). V lost 4 bases and J lost 8, with 12 bases in between. This CDR3 contains 12 residues. The germline V gene encodes CDR1 SGHNT and CDR2 YYREEE (reference sequence). CDR3 DNA sequence: TGTGCCAGCAGCGGAGGGACGGGAGGCTACACCTTC. This codes for CASSGGTGGYTF.

The chain recombines TRBV28 with TRBJ2-2, with 7 bases matching TRBD2. Unmatched junction bases numbered 13, after V lost 4 bases and J lost 5 bases. The germline V gene has CDR1 MDHEN and CDR2 SYDVKM. This CDR3 is 17 amino acids long. CDR3 region: CASSSRTLREVTGELFF. The CDR3 region has the DNA TGTGCCAGCAGTTCCCGGACTCTCCGGGAGGTAACCGGGGAGCTGTTTTTT.

There are a few counts of this clone. V is TRBV30 and J is TRBJ2-7; a possible D gene is TRBD2 (5 bases). This CDR3 has 13 amino acids. V lost 0 bases to trimming and J lost 9 bases, with 15 bases between them. Germline lookup yields CDR1 GTSNPN and CDR2 SVGIG (reference sequence). The CDR3 DNA is TGTGCCTGGAGTGTACGGGAAGGCGAGGGGCAGTACTTC. Translating it yields CAWSVREGEGQYF.

In this sample, this clone turned up a few times. This chain links TRBV7-2 with TRBJ1-3; D is uncertain. The CDR3 extends over 14 amino acids. Trimming pared 2 bases from V and 0 bases from J, leaving 5 bases between. Germline lookup yields CDR1 SGHTA and CDR2 FQGNSA. CDR3 in amino acids: CASSLTVSGNTIYF. In nucleotides, the CDR3 is TGTGCCAGCAGCTTAACGGTCTCTGGAAACACCATATATTTT.

The rearrangement links TRBV2 to TRBJ2-5; TRBD1 matches at 7 bases. Per germline, CDR1 SNHLY and CDR2 FYNNEI. CDR3 length equals 13 residues. The V segment lost 6 bases and the J segment 5 bases; nucleotides outside the gene matches: 6. The CDR3 sequence: CASSQGQRETQYF. As DNA, the CDR3 is TGTGCCAGCAGCCAGGGACAGAGGGAGACCCAGTACTTC.

Note on this clone: Other DNA sequences of this sample code for an identical CDR3. The V gene is TRBV5-1, the J gene TRBJ1-1; 7 nucleotides match TRBD1. This CDR3 comprises 14 residues. Germline V gene lookup returns CDR1 SGHRS and CDR2 YFSETQ. The junction had 3 bases not matched to a gene; V was cut back by 3 bases and J by 1 base. The CDR3 DNA sequence: TGCGCCAGCAGCTCACGACAGGGGAACACTGAAGCTTTCTTT. Translated, it gives CASSSRQGNTEAFF.

The V call is TRBV4-3, the J call TRBJ1-1, with D uncertain. Germline CDR1 is LGHNA and CDR2 is YSLEER. Between the trimmed V and J ends, which lost 2 bases and 4 bases, there was a span of 17 bases. This CDR3 has 16 residues. CDR3: CASSQITGLRSTEAFF. CDR3 in DNA: TGCGCCAGCAGCCAAATAACGGGTTTGAGGAGCACTGAAGCTTTCTTT.

The J gene is TRBJ1-1, the V gene TRBV5-1, with D hard to call. The CDR3 has 13 amino acids. V dropped 6 bases and J dropped 5 bases, with 14 bases sitting between them. Germline CDR1 reads SGHRS; CDR2 reads YFSETQ. CDR3 loop: CASNPGSGTEAFF. CDR3 in DNA: TGCGCCAGCAACCCGGGGAGTGGGACTGAAGCTTTCTTT.

The chain is built from TRBV16 and TRBJ2-4; TRBD1 matches at 7 bases. The CDR3 is 15 residues long. J gave up 6 bases and V 4 bases, and 9 bases lay outside the gene matches. Germline V gives CDR1 KGHSY, CDR2 FQNENV. The CDR3 sequence is CASSPQPQGTNIQYF. Here the CDR3 DNA reads TGTGCCAGCAGCCCCCAGCCACAGGGGACAAACATTCAGTACTTC. The full variable domain, its missing parts supplied by reference TRBV16 and TRBJ2-4, is GEEVAQTPKHLVRGEGQKAKLYCAPIKGHSYVFWYQQVLKNEFKFLISFQNENVFDETGMPKERFSAKCLPNSPCSLEIQATKLEDSAVYFCASSPQPQGTNIQYFGAGTRLSVL.

V is TRBV28 and J is TRBJ1-2; D is undetermined. V was cut by 6 bases and J by 4 bases, with 15 bases left in between. Germline values: CDR1 MDHEN, CDR2 SYDVKM. This CDR3 has 14 residues. The CDR3 reads CASSPEVRVYGYTF. The DNA for the CDR3 is TGTGCCAGCAGCCCCGAAGTAAGAGTCTATGGCTACACCTTC.

The chain recombines TRBV5-1 with TRBJ1-2, with unresolved D. Trimming left V 2 bases short and J 4 bases short, with 12 bases between. This CDR3 contains 14 residues. CDR1 is SGHRS, CDR2 YFSETQ, per germline. The CDR3 here is CASSFNPGSYGYTF. The CDR3 DNA sequence: TGCGCCAGCAGCTTCAACCCTGGGAGCTATGGCTACACCTTC.

The chain couples TRBV7-2 to TRBJ2-3; TRBD2 matches 14 bases. CDR3 length: 17 amino acids. Germline CDR1 and CDR2: SGHTA and FQGNSA. J lost 4 bases, V lost 3 bases, and 6 bases had no gene match. CDR3 in amino acids: CASSFQTSGGASDTQYF. Written as DNA, the CDR3 is TGTGCCAGCAGCTTCCAGACTAGCGGGGGGGCATCAGATACGCAGTATTTT.

The rearrangement links TRBV25-1 to TRBJ2-2; tentatively, D is TRBD1 (5 bases). The V and J ends lost 3 bases and 3 bases respectively, with 14 bases between them. Per germline, CDR1 MGHDK and CDR2 SYGVNS. The CDR3 has 16 amino acids. CDR3 sequence (DNA): TGTGCCAGCAGTGAGGGGCTTACAGCGTACACCGGGGAGCTGTTTTTT. Translated, it gives CASSEGLTAYTGELFF.

This clone was found a few times. This chain uses TRBV28 with TRBJ2-3; tentative D call: TRBD1 (6 bases). The CDR3 sequence is 15 residues long. Trimming removed 4 bases from V and 2 bases from J, with 13 bases in between. CDR1 and CDR2 (germline): MDHEN, SYDVKM. CDR3 protein: CASSSIQGITDTQYF. As DNA, the CDR3 is TGTGCCAGCAGTTCGATACAGGGAATCACAGATACGCAGTATTTT.

The chain couples TRBV30 to TRBJ1-2; D may be TRBD1 (5 bases). The CDR3 totals 13 residues. Germline-derived CDR1 and CDR2 are GTSNPN and SVGIG (reference sequence). Between the trimmed V and J ends, which lost 6 bases and 2 bases, there was a span of 13 bases. CDR3 sequence (DNA): TGTGCCTGTAACCAAGGACAAAACTATGGCTACACCTTC. Translated: CACNQGQNYGYTF.

This clone was counted only a few times. V is TRBV19 and J is TRBJ1-5; D is perhaps TRBD1 (6 bases). This CDR3 has 14 residues. In germline, CDR1 is LNHDA, CDR2 SQIVND (reference sequence). V gave up 5 bases and J gave up 3 bases, with 11 bases separating them. As DNA, the CDR3 is TGTGCCAGTAGTCGAACAGGGTTCAATCAGCCCCAGCATTTT. Translated, it gives CASSRTGFNQPQHF. The full variable domain, with the rest looked up from reference TRBV19 and TRBJ1-5, is DGGITQSPKYLFRKEGQNVTLSCEQNLNHDAMYWYRQDPGQGLRLIYYSQIVNDFQKGDIAEGYSVSREKKESFPLTVTSAQKNPTAFYLCASSRTGFNQPQHFGDGTRLSIL.

In its sample, this clone was seen a few times. DNA for the CDR3: TGTGCCAGCAGTGAAGCATTTTGGGGACAGGGGGTGGGTGGCTACACCTTC. Amino acid sequence: CASSEAFWGQGVGGYTF. This chain links TRBV6-1 with TRBJ1-2, with 11 bases lining up with TRBD1. This CDR3 spans 17 amino acids. The germline V gene has CDR1 MNHNS and CDR2 SASEGT. V shed 0 bases, J shed 7 bases, and the junction held 10 bases outside the gene matches.

This clone was recorded a few times. The chain carries TRBV30 and TRBJ1-3; D is unresolved. The CDR3 runs 13 residues. V lost 0 bases to trimming and J lost 3 bases, with 6 bases between them. The germline V gene has CDR1 GTSNPN and CDR2 SVGIG (reference sequence). This CDR3 reads CAWSVNSGNTIYF. The CDR3 DNA follows: TGTGCCTGGAGTGTAAACAGTGGAAACACCATATATTTT.

V usage is TRBV7-3 and J usage is TRBJ2-6; maybe TRBD1 (5 bases). This CDR3 comprises 17 residues. Trimming pared 1 base from V and 0 bases from J, leaving 10 bases between. Germline assignment: CDR1 SGHTA and CDR2 FQGTGA. This CDR3 is CASSLMQGFSGANVLTF. The CDR3 region has the DNA TGTGCCAGCAGCTTAATGCAGGGATTCTCTGGGGCCAACGTCCTGACTTTC.